This T cell receptor (beta chain) appears in the sequencing data of a study of early T cells in non-severe SARS-CoV-2 infection. Study conclusions and caveats: VDJdb matches were skewed toward anti-spike CD8 T cell responses.

Each CDR3 protein is one row after TCRdb ran MiXCR on the 5' RACE reads. The sample lists some 64,000 distinct CDR3 sequences, 15% to 20% occurring once. The germline V gene has CDR1 MNHNS and CDR2 SASEGT. The CDR3 totals 14 residues. V dropped 3 bases and J dropped 7 bases, with 12 bases sitting between them. For this clonotype: Antigen specificity is unknown.

The sequencing here drew on whole blood, taken at baseline. The chain combines TRBV6-1 with TRBJ1-4; weak D call: TRBD1 (6 bases). This TCR was recovered from an adult who was a healthcare worker with PCR-confirmed SARS-CoV-2 infection or an uninfected control (not recorded which). This CDR3 is CASSDWGAGEKLFF. The CDR3 bases are TGTGCCAGCAGTGACTGGGGGGCGGGTGAAAAACTGTTTTTT.